The T cell receptor (beta chain) under discussion was sequenced for a study of T cell repertoires in cytomegalovirus infection (dated by TCRdb to about 2019). With regard to the full study: Because public TCR beta signatures pointed to carriage of CMV infection together with the matching HLA type, the HLA type of each donor mattered for the analysis. What the research found in general, with its limitations: Cumulative frequency of public TCR beta family members discriminated carriers of CMV infection plus the relevant HLA type in this cohort and an independent approximately 400-donor cohort. In the ex vivo response, HLA-C-restricted CMV-specific TCR beta clonotypes were dominant, and in two of eight donors the single most frequent clonotype came from this HLA-C-restricted group.

Sequencing was performed on an Illumina HiSeq 1500. The public reads were reprocessed in TCRdb via fastp at Q25 and MiXCR, keeping in-frame beta chains. Rows are combined by CDR3 protein, so each entry shows the most common genes and DNA. This sample holds more than 650,000 distinct CDR3 sequences; roughly 36% were observed only once. The leading ten clones occupy roughly 2.8% of the sample. On this clonotype itself: Which antigen it targets is not known. Base-call qualities are not available, and no considerably larger clone is one nucleotide away.

As encoded in the germline V gene, CDR1 is MDHEN while CDR2 is SYDVKM. Measured from the cysteine to the phenylalanine, the CDR3 is 15 residues long. Only CDR3 DNA remains: 45 bases, in frame from the first base. V was cut back by 5 bases and J by 3 bases, leaving a gap of 14 bases between them. The sample taken for sequencing was PBMCs. The V and J segments used are TRBV28 and TRBJ1-3; TRBD1 is possibly the D segment (6 matching bases). This TCR derives from a human donor in good health (CMV status not recorded). Some clones in this sample may be carry-over from other donors' samples. In nucleotides, the sequence is TGTGCCAGCAGTCTCAGGGGTGTTGTTGGAAACACCATATATTTT. Protein translation: CASSLRGVVGNTIYF.